Below, 11 T cell receptor beta chains from the same sample are listed, as sequenced in a study of T cell responses to AZD1222 COVID-19 vaccine. Sequenced by immunoSEQ multiplex PCR; TCRdb stores in-frame clones only, minus some. This sample has about 70,000 clones, with around 83% found just once. Sequencing was performed on peripheral blood, taken on day 0 of AZD1222 vaccination. The source is an adult in good health.

The J gene is TRBJ1-2, the V gene TRBV12-3 or TRBV12-4; D gene ambiguous. Trimming removed 4 bases at V and 4 bases at J, with 10 bases between. The CDR3 runs to 13 residues. CDR3 nucleotide sequence: TGTGCCAGCAGTTCCGGTCGGGGCTATGGCTACACCTTC. Translated: CASSSGRGYGYTF.

The chain is built from TRBV5-1 and TRBJ2-2, with 9 bases identical to TRBD1. V lost 4 bases and J lost 5; bases outside the gene matches: 6. The germline V gene encodes CDR1 SGHRS and CDR2 YFSETQ. The length of the CDR3 is 15 residues. CDR3: CASSMGQGGTGELFF. For the CDR3, the DNA is TGCGCCAGCAGCATGGGACAGGGTGGTACCGGGGAGCTGTTTTTT. The complete variable domain, with remaining parts taken from reference TRBV5-1 and TRBJ2-2, reads KAGVTQTPRYLIKTRGQQVTLSCSPISGHRSVSWYQQTPGQGLQFLFEYFSETQRNKGNFPGRFSGRQFSNSRSEMNVSTLELGDSALYLCASSMGQGGTGELFFGEGSRLTVL.

This chain connects TRBV9 to TRBJ2-7; D unresolved. V lost 4 bases to trimming and J lost 7 bases, with 15 bases between them. The V gene's germline CDR1 is SGDLS and CDR2 YYNGEE. The CDR3 is made up of 13 amino acids. The CDR3 bases are TGTGCCAGCAGCCCGGCCGGACCTAGTGAGCAGTACTTC. This encodes CASSPAGPSEQYF.

The V gene is TRBV28, the J gene TRBJ1-4; D uncertain. The V gene lost 2 bases and the J gene lost 4 bases, with 17 bases spanning the gap. Germline-derived CDR1 and CDR2 are MDHEN and SYDVKM. This CDR3 has 17 amino acids. The CDR3 bases are TGTGCCAGCAGTTTACGCCGATCTGCAGGCGTTAATGAAAAACTGTTTTTT. Protein sequence: CASSLRRSAGVNEKLFF.

The J gene is TRBJ2-7, the V gene TRBV7-9, with D unclear. V shed 4 bases and J shed 6 bases, with 10 bases lying between them. The CDR3 totals 12 residues. CDR1 and CDR2 from the germline V gene are SEHNR and FQNEAQ (reference sequence). The CDR3 region has the DNA TGTGCCAGCAGCTCTGGAGCAGGCGAGCAGTACTTC. Its protein product is CASSSGAGEQYF.

The J gene is TRBJ1-2, the V gene TRBV19, with 9 positions matching TRBD1. The trim removed 8 bases at V and 3 bases at J, leaving 7 bases unmatched. CDR3 size: 14 residues. Per the germline V gene, CDR1 is LNHDA and CDR2 is SQIVND (reference sequence). The CDR3 sequence: CASQQGAADYGYTF. CDR3 DNA: TGTGCCAGTCAACAGGGGGCCGCGGACTATGGCTACACCTTC.

This clone appeared a few times. The genes are TRBV6-6 and TRBJ1-5; 7 nucleotides match TRBD1. Trimming cost V 5 bases and J 5 bases; bases outside gene matches: 9. Germline CDR1 reads MNHNY; CDR2 reads SVGAGI (reference sequence). The CDR3 spans 15 residues. The CDR3 reads CASSGGRGVDQPQHF. In nucleotides, the CDR3 is TGTGCCAGCAGTGGGGGCAGGGGGGTCGATCAGCCCCAGCATTTT.

The chain employs TRBV23-1 and TRBJ1-6, with D perhaps TRBD1 (6 bases). TRBV23-1 is an open reading frame, and its role is uncertain. This CDR3 is built from 15 residues. The ends were cut back, 3 bases at V and 3 bases at J, with 9 bases in the middle. CDR3 DNA sequence: TGCGCCAGCAGTCAGGGACACCACTATAATTCACCCCTCCACTTT. This encodes CASSQGHHYNSPLHF.

This clone appeared a few times. This chain connects TRBV30 to TRBJ1-5; 7 bases fit TRBD1. This CDR3 contains 13 residues. CDR1 GTSNPN and CDR2 SVGIG come from the germline V gene (reference sequence). V shed 0 bases and J 7 bases; nucleotides not matched to a gene: 3. The CDR3 bases are TGTGCCTGGAGTGTGCAACAGGGGCAGCCCCAGCATTTT. Translated: CAWSVQQGQPQHF.

This chain connects TRBV29-1 to TRBJ2-7; D possibly matches TRBD1 or TRBD2 (5 bases each). This CDR3 is built from 13 residues. V lost 6 bases to trimming and J lost 3 bases, with 15 bases between them. CDR1 is SQVTM and CDR2 is ANQGSEA in the germline V gene. The CDR3 loop is CSVAGTSGYEQYF. CDR3 nucleotides: TGCAGCGTGGCCGGGACCTCCGGCTACGAGCAGTACTTC.

The chain couples TRBV6-5 to TRBJ1-2; 7 nucleotides match TRBD1. V shed 7 bases and J 1 base; nucleotides not matched to a gene: 9. The CDR3 covers 15 residues. Germline assignment: CDR1 MNHEY and CDR2 SVGAGI. In DNA form, the CDR3 reads TGTGCCAGCACCGGGGGGACAGCCGGTAACTATGGCTACACCTTC. It codes for CASTGGTAGNYGYTF.